These 21 T cell receptor beta chains came from one sample sequenced in a study of blood T cell repertoires in COVID-19. TCRdb's table, derived via immunoSEQ multiplex PCR, lists solely in-frame clones and lacks some. Of over 200,000 clones listed, around 89% are singletons. The specimen was PBMCs or T cells enriched from blood (not recorded which). The receptors shown here come from a man aged 30 to 45 who had recovered from COVID-19.

J is TRBJ2-3 and V is TRBV25-1; D may be TRBD1 (6 bases). The CDR3 spans 14 residues. Germline-derived CDR1 and CDR2 are MGHDK and SYGVNS. Trimming shortened V by 3 bases and J by 6 bases, and 13 bases separated the two germline ends. The CDR3 loop is CASSEKNRADTQYF. CDR3 bases: TGTGCCAGCAGTGAGAAAAACAGGGCTGATACGCAGTATTTT.

The chain uses TRBV11-2 and TRBJ2-2, with D perhaps matching TRBD1 (6 bases). Germline-derived CDR1 and CDR2 are SGHAT and FQNNGV. The CDR3 totals 15 residues. V was pared by 4 bases and J by 4 bases, with 13 bases between. The CDR3 sequence is CASSSGQGITGELFF. The CDR3, as DNA: TGTGCCAGCAGCTCCGGGCAGGGGATCACCGGGGAGCTGTTTTTT. The full variable domain, its missing parts supplied by reference TRBV11-2 and TRBJ2-2, is EAGVAQSPRYKIIEKRQSVAFWCNPISGHATLYWYQQILGQGPKLLIQFQNNGVVDDSQLPKDRFSAERLKGVDSTLKIQPAKLEDSAVYLCASSSGQGITGELFFGEGSRLTVL.

The rearrangement links TRBV19 to TRBJ2-7; D is perhaps TRBD1 (6 bases). The germline V gene encodes CDR1 LNHDA and CDR2 SQIVND (reference sequence). V was cut by 6 bases and J by 4 bases, with 13 bases left in between. This CDR3 spans 13 amino acids. The CDR3 DNA is TGTGCCAGTAGGCAACAGGGAGCGTACGAGCAGTACTTC. Protein sequence: CASRQQGAYEQYF.

This rearrangement joins TRBV18 to TRBJ1-1; D perhaps matches TRBD1 (6 bases). Germline V gene sequence: CDR1 KGHSH, CDR2 LQKENI. This CDR3 has 15 amino acids. V lost 2 bases, J lost 1 base, and 11 bases lay in between. The CDR3 here is CASSPWDKANTEAFF. The CDR3, as DNA: TGTGCCAGCTCACCATGGGACAAGGCGAACACTGAAGCTTTCTTT.

J is TRBJ1-2 and V is TRBV28, with D maybe TRBD1 (5 bases). The CDR3 has 14 amino acids. Germline lookup yields CDR1 MDHEN and CDR2 SYDVKM. Trimming removed 5 bases at V and 8 bases at J, with 18 bases between. For the CDR3, the DNA is TGTGCCAGCAGTGTATCGGGCAGGGACTGGGGCTACACCTTC. It translates to CASSVSGRDWGYTF.

The chain has TRBV9 and TRBJ2-1; D remains ambiguous. V lost 0 bases and J lost 0, with 10 bases in between. Per the germline V gene, CDR1 is SGDLS and CDR2 is YYNGEE. The CDR3 loop spans 16 amino acids. DNA of the CDR3: TGTGCCAGCAGCGTAGATCATTCGAGCTCCTACAATGAGCAGTTCTTC. Translated: CASSVDHSSSYNEQFF.

The chain carries TRBV11-2 and TRBJ2-2; 8 nucleotides agree with TRBD1. Germline V gene data show CDR1 as SGHAT and CDR2 as FQNNGV. The CDR3 runs to 13 residues. V was pared by 5 bases and J by 7 bases, with 3 bases of the junction left unmatched. The CDR3 loop reads CASSMTGVGELFF. Here the CDR3 DNA reads TGTGCCAGCAGCATGACAGGGGTCGGGGAGCTGTTTTTT.

The V call is TRBV5-1, the J call TRBJ2-7; TRBD1 matches 7 bases. With 0 bases clipped from V and 5 bases from J, the junction kept 8 bases outside the gene matches. There are 15 residues in the CDR3. Germline lookup yields CDR1 SGHRS and CDR2 YFSETQ. The CDR3 here is CASSLARQGVHEQYF. The CDR3, as DNA: TGCGCCAGCAGCTTGGCCAGACAGGGTGTCCACGAGCAGTACTTC. The whole variable domain, remainder taken from reference TRBV5-1 and TRBJ2-7, is KAGVTQTPRYLIKTRGQQVTLSCSPISGHRSVSWYQQTPGQGLQFLFEYFSETQRNKGNFPGRFSGRQFSNSRSEMNVSTLELGDSALYLCASSLARQGVHEQYFGPGTRLTVT.

The sample holds one count of this clone. The V call is TRBV15, the J call TRBJ2-7; 7 nucleotides match TRBD1. The CDR3 is 15 residues long. J was trimmed by 1 base and V by 4 bases; bases with no gene match: 7. In germline, CDR1 is LNHNV, CDR2 YYDKDF (reference sequence). The CDR3 region is CATSKKRGQSYEQYF. The DNA of the CDR3 is TGTGCCACCAGCAAAAAACGGGGACAGTCCTACGAGCAGTACTTC.

CDR3 coding DNA: TGTGCCAGCTCACCCCCCCTGACTAGCGGGACGGTAGATACGCAGTATTTT. Translating it yields CASSPPLTSGTVDTQYF. The gene calls are TRBV18 and TRBJ2-3; TRBD2 matches 11 bases. Germline V gene sequence: CDR1 KGHSH, CDR2 LQKENI. The length of the CDR3 is 17 residues. Losses at the gene ends were 3 bases for V and 5 bases for J; bases not matched to a gene: 10.

The chain is built from TRBV4-2 and TRBJ2-1; 9 bases fit TRBD2. This CDR3 spans 16 amino acids. Germline V gene sequence: CDR1 LGHNA, CDR2 YNFKEQ. The V gene end was trimmed by 3 bases and the J gene end by 8 bases; junction bases not matched to a gene: 11. In DNA form, the CDR3 reads TGTGCCAGCAGCCACAGAGCGAGACTAGCGGTCGATGAGCAGTTCTTC. Translated, it gives CASSHRARLAVDEQFF.

J is TRBJ1-3 and V is TRBV3-1 (or the pseudogene TRBV3-2), with 9 bases aligning to TRBD1. CDR1 LGHDT and CDR2 YNNKEL come from the germline V gene (reference sequence). The CDR3 is made up of 15 amino acids. V trimming: 4 bases; J trimming: 4 bases; junction bases outside the gene matches: 5. CDR3 in amino acids: CASSRAGQGGNTIYF. CDR3 sequence (DNA): TGTGCCAGCAGCCGAGCAGGACAGGGGGGAAACACCATATATTTT.

The chain combines TRBV6-5 with TRBJ2-3; 8 nucleotides align to TRBD1. Trimming cost V 5 bases and J 4 bases; bases outside gene matches: 8. The CDR3 is made up of 15 amino acids. Germline V lookup: CDR1 MNHEY, CDR2 SVGAGI. CDR3 amino acids: CASSPRDRLADTQYF. In DNA form, the CDR3 reads TGTGCCAGCAGTCCTCGGGACAGGTTGGCAGATACGCAGTATTTT.

In its sample, this clone was seen a few times. This chain connects TRBV29-1 to TRBJ2-2; no definite D call. The CDR3 runs 14 residues. V was trimmed by 7 bases and J by 1 base, leaving 13 bases between them. Looked up from germline, CDR1 is SQVTM and CDR2 is ANQGSEA. In DNA, the CDR3 is TGCAGCGCCTTAGACTCTATGAACACCGGGGAGCTGTTTTTT. Its protein product is CSALDSMNTGELFF.

The V and J genes are TRBV6-5 and TRBJ1-1; the match to TRBD1 covers 12 bases. Germline lookup yields CDR1 MNHEY and CDR2 SVGAGI. V lost 0 bases and J lost 4; bases outside the gene matches: 3. CDR3 length: 16 residues. The CDR3 nucleotides are TGTGCCAGCAGTTACTCGGGACAGGGGGCAGGCACTGAAGCTTTCTTT. This gives the protein CASSYSGQGAGTEAFF.

The chain has TRBV11-3 and TRBJ2-1; TRBD2 matches 8 bases. The germline V gene has CDR1 SGHNT and CDR2 YENEEA. V dropped 5 bases and J dropped 6; count of bases not matched to a gene: 9. The CDR3 covers 15 residues. The CDR3 DNA sequence: TGTGCCAGCAGCGTTACCGGGACTAGAGGCAATGAGCAGTTCTTC. Its protein product is CASSVTGTRGNEQFF.

The chain uses TRBV7-8 and TRBJ2-7; 9 positions match TRBD1. Germline V lookup: CDR1 SGHVS, CDR2 FQNEAQ. The ends lost 5 bases at V and 3 bases at J; junction bases unmatched: 5. This CDR3 region has 14 residues. The CDR3 region is CASSAGQGGYEQYF. CDR3 DNA sequence: TGTGCCAGCAGCGCGGGACAGGGCGGCTACGAGCAGTACTTC.

The V call is TRBV28, the J call TRBJ1-2, with 8 bases matching TRBD1. Germline loops: CDR1 MDHEN, CDR2 SYDVKM. V gave up 3 bases and J gave up 6 bases; unmatched junction bases: 9. The CDR3 is made up of 15 amino acids. CDR3 bases: TGTGCCAGCAGTTTTGGGCAGGGGGCTTATGATGGCTACACCTTC. Its translation: CASSFGQGAYDGYTF.

V usage is TRBV5-1 and J usage is TRBJ2-3; TRBD2 aligns across 14 bases. The CDR3 contains 17 residues. The junction had 3 bases not matched to a gene; V was cut back by 3 bases and J by 0 bases. Germline V gives CDR1 SGHRS, CDR2 YFSETQ. In nucleotides, the CDR3 is TGCGCCAGCAGCTACGGGACTAGCGGGAGTAGCACAGATACGCAGTATTTT. Protein sequence: CASSYGTSGSSTDTQYF.

In this sample, this clone turned up once. This rearrangement joins TRBV18 to TRBJ2-5, with 8 bases aligning to TRBD2. The V and J ends lost 1 base and 2 bases, in that order; junction bases with no gene match: 15. This CDR3 spans 19 amino acids. Per germline, CDR1 KGHSH and CDR2 LQKENI. CDR3: CASSPQVFSSGQFQETQYF. CDR3 sequence (DNA): TGTGCCAGCTCACCACAGGTTTTCTCTAGCGGGCAATTTCAAGAGACCCAGTACTTC.

This chain links TRBV2 with TRBJ2-7; D ambiguous. Trimming took off 3 bases at V and 2 bases at J, with 8 bases between the two ends. CDR1 is SNHLY, CDR2 FYNNEI, per germline. There are 13 residues in the CDR3. CDR3 DNA sequence: TGTGCCAGCAGTGAGGGTGGAGCCTACGAGCAGTACTTC. Translation gives CASSEGGAYEQYF.